These 21 T cell receptor beta chains originate from one sample sequenced in a study of shared clonotypes between healthy human individuals. Naive CD8 cells comprised CD45RO-negative, CCR7-positively selected cells, excluding terminally differentiated effector memory CD45RA+ cells. Profiling relied on immunoSEQ multiplex PCR, and the TCRdb table lists in-frame clones only, not all of them. The top ten clones hold less than 2% of a sample with about 2.1 million clones, about 93% of them seen once. The sample consisted of naive CD8+ T cells from PBMCs. The receptors originated from a man between 18 and 29 years old in good health. Some clones in this sample may be carry-over from other donors' samples.

This rearrangement joins TRBV29-1 to TRBJ2-1, with a weak D call TRBD1 (5 bases). The CDR3 consists of 12 residues. From germline, CDR1 is SQVTM and CDR2 ANQGSEA. V lost 3 bases, J lost 4 bases, and 7 bases lay in between. CDR3 loop: CSVDRQYNEQFF. CDR3 coding DNA: TGCAGCGTTGACCGACAGTACAATGAGCAGTTCTTC.

The chain joins TRBV27 to TRBJ2-1; weak D call: TRBD1 (5 bases). V was shortened by 6 bases and J by 0 bases, with 21 bases between the two germline ends. CDR3 size: 18 residues. Looked up from germline, CDR1 is MNHEY and CDR2 is SMNVEV (reference sequence). The CDR3 protein is CASSQTPSGHISYNEQFF. The CDR3, as DNA: TGTGCCAGCAGCCAAACGCCGTCAGGACACATCTCCTACAATGAGCAGTTCTTC.

In DNA form, the CDR3 reads TGCGCCAGCAGCTTGGAGAAGGGACTAGCGGGAGTGGAGCAGTTCTTC. Translation gives CASSLEKGLAGVEQFF. The chain employs TRBV5-1 and TRBJ2-1; 14 positions match TRBD2. In germline, CDR1 is SGHRS, CDR2 YFSETQ. Trimming removed 0 bases from V and 10 bases from J; junction bases left unmatched: 6. The length of the CDR3 is 16 residues.

The chain has TRBV14 and TRBJ2-6; D is uncertain. The CDR3 has 15 amino acids. Trimming took 4 bases from V and 0 from J, leaving 7 bases between them. Per germline, CDR1 SGHDN and CDR2 FVKESK. The CDR3 DNA is TGTGCCAGCAGCCCTAACCACTCTGGGGCCAACGTCCTGACTTTC. Amino acid sequence: CASSPNHSGANVLTF.

The CDR3: CASSTDAYEQYF. In DNA, the CDR3 is TGTGCCAGCAGCACCGACGCGTACGAGCAGTACTTC. The rearrangement links TRBV28 to TRBJ2-7; no definite D call. CDR1 MDHEN and CDR2 SYDVKM come from the germline V gene. The V and J ends lost 6 bases and 4 bases respectively, with 10 bases between them. CDR3 length equals 12 residues.

The sample holds one count of this clone. J is TRBJ2-3 and V is TRBV29-1; 13 nucleotides match TRBD2. Unmatched junction bases numbered 18, after V lost 6 bases and J lost 6 bases. CDR1 is SQVTM and CDR2 is ANQGSEA in the germline V gene. The CDR3 spans 18 residues. This chain's CDR3 is CSVETPLLAGGPTDTQYF. The CDR3 DNA reads TGCAGCGTAGAAACTCCATTACTAGCGGGAGGGCCGACGGATACGCAGTATTTT.

This chain joins TRBV15 and TRBJ2-3; D remains ambiguous. This CDR3 has 16 amino acids. Germline values: CDR1 LNHNV, CDR2 YYDKDF (reference sequence). Trimming stripped 3 bases from V and 2 bases from J, with 15 bases between. CDR3 DNA: TGTGCCACCAGCAGTCTTAAGTTGACGCACACAGATACGCAGTATTTT. Residues: CATSSLKLTHTDTQYF.

The chain links TRBV25-1 to TRBJ2-1; no clear D gene. The CDR3 spans 13 residues. Trimming left V 2 bases short and J 4 bases short, with 6 bases between. Germline V gene lookup returns CDR1 MGHDK and CDR2 SYGVNS. In nucleotides, the CDR3 is TGTGCCAGCAGTGAAGGGTCTTACAATGAGCAGTTCTTC. This translates into CASSEGSYNEQFF.

The chain has TRBV7-9 and TRBJ1-3, with D possibly TRBD1 on 5 matching bases. The CDR3 runs 18 residues. Trimming pared 5 bases from V and 0 bases from J, leaving 20 bases between. Germline CDR1 and CDR2: SEHNR and FQNEAQ (reference sequence). This CDR3 reads CASSPKYPTGPSGNTIYF. The CDR3 bases are TGTGCCAGCAGCCCTAAGTACCCCACAGGCCCCTCTGGAAACACCATATATTTT.

The chain links TRBV27 to TRBJ2-7; D perhaps matches TRBD2 (6 bases). The CDR3 totals 13 residues. Germline CDR1 and CDR2: MNHEY and SMNVEV (reference sequence). Trimming stripped 5 bases from V and 7 bases from J, with 15 bases between. CDR3 sequence (DNA): TGTGCCAGCAGTCTCATAGCGGCAAGGGAGCAGTACTTC. It translates to CASSLIAAREQYF.

This chain links TRBV13 with TRBJ2-1, with TRBD2 identical over 7 bases. Trimming removed 4 bases from V and 4 bases from J; junction bases left unmatched: 4. There are 14 residues in the CDR3. Germline V gene lookup returns CDR1 PRHDT and CDR2 FYEKMQ (reference sequence). CDR3 region: CASSSSGGYNEQFF. The DNA for the CDR3 is TGTGCCAGCAGCTCATCGGGAGGATACAATGAGCAGTTCTTC.

As regards this clone: The sample contains more than one DNA sequence encoding this CDR3. This chain joins TRBV28 and TRBJ1-3; D is undetermined. The germline V gene has CDR1 MDHEN and CDR2 SYDVKM. The CDR3 length is 15 residues. V lost 6 bases and J lost 0, with 12 bases in between. The CDR3 spells CASSLFTGSGNTIYF. CDR3 nucleotides: TGTGCCAGCAGCCTTTTTACGGGCTCTGGAAACACCATATATTTT.

This chain links TRBV29-1 with TRBJ2-3; D unresolved. Germline V gene sequence: CDR1 SQVTM, CDR2 ANQGSEA. V lost 5 bases and J 0 bases, leaving 6 bases between the germline ends. This CDR3 is 12 amino acids long. CDR3 sequence: CSVLDSTDTQYF. The CDR3 DNA follows: TGCAGCGTTTTGGACAGCACAGATACGCAGTATTTT.

The genes are TRBV5-1 and TRBJ2-1; 7 bases are a match to TRBD2. The length of the CDR3 is 16 residues. J was trimmed by 5 bases and V by 4 bases; bases with no gene match: 12. Germline V gene lookup returns CDR1 SGHRS and CDR2 YFSETQ. The CDR3 here is CASSGPGLAEDNEQFF. The DNA of the CDR3 is TGCGCCAGCAGCGGCCCGGGGCTAGCGGAGGACAATGAGCAGTTCTTC. Combining the CDR3 with reference TRBV5-1 and TRBJ2-1 gives the whole variable domain KAGVTQTPRYLIKTRGQQVTLSCSPISGHRSVSWYQQTPGQGLQFLFEYFSETQRNKGNFPGRFSGRQFSNSRSEMNVSTLELGDSALYLCASSGPGLAEDNEQFFGPGTRLTVL.

As to this clone: Other DNA variants within this sample encode the same CDR3. The chain has TRBV6-1 and TRBJ2-7; a weak D match, TRBD2 (6 bases). V was cut by 6 bases and J by 2 bases, with 11 bases left in between. Germline assignment: CDR1 MNHNS and CDR2 SASEGT. The CDR3 is 13 residues long. This chain's CDR3 is CASSGGRTYEQYF. The CDR3 DNA follows: TGTGCCAGCAGCGGGGGTCGGACCTACGAGCAGTACTTC.

The chain is built from TRBV27 and TRBJ2-7; D tentatively fits TRBD1 or TRBD2 (7 bases each). V lost 5 bases, J lost 6 bases, and 23 bases lay in between. Germline V gene sequence: CDR1 MNHEY, CDR2 SMNVEV (reference sequence). The CDR3 consists of 16 residues. The CDR3 reads CASSPSSGEGAFEQYF. The CDR3 DNA sequence: TGTGCCAGCAGTCCGTCGAGCGGGGAGGGGGCATTCGAGCAGTACTTC.

The rearrangement joins TRBV30 to TRBJ2-1; D is ambiguous. Looked up from germline, CDR1 is GTSNPN and CDR2 is SVGIG (reference sequence). The CDR3 sequence is 11 residues long. The V end lost 2 bases, the J end lost 5 bases, and 4 bases lay between the germline ends. CDR3 sequence reads: CAWSPDNEQFF. In DNA, the CDR3 is TGTGCCTGGAGTCCTGACAATGAGCAGTTCTTC.

A note on this clone: This specimen includes other DNA sequences encoding the same CDR3. The CDR3 DNA is TGTGCCAGCAGTTTAGGATTATCCTACGAGCAGTACTTC. This codes for CASSLGLSYEQYF. The chain employs TRBV27 and TRBJ2-7; D remains ambiguous. This CDR3 comprises 13 residues. V lost 2 bases and J lost 1, with 6 bases in between. Germline CDR1 and CDR2: MNHEY and SMNVEV (reference sequence).

The rearrangement uses TRBV19 and TRBJ2-2; 7 bases are shared with TRBD2. The germline V gene has CDR1 LNHDA and CDR2 SQIVND (reference sequence). The CDR3 spans 14 residues. The V gene end was trimmed by 3 bases and the J gene end by 8 bases; junction bases not matched to a gene: 6. This chain's CDR3 is CASSIGGSSGELFF. The CDR3 nucleotides read TGTGCCAGTAGTATCGGCGGGAGTTCTGGGGAGCTGTTTTTT.

The V and J genes are TRBV7-9 and TRBJ2-7; 12 bases are a match to TRBD2. The germline gives CDR1 SEHNR, CDR2 FQNEAQ (reference sequence). The CDR3 has 18 amino acids. The junction had 15 bases not matched to a gene; V was cut back by 5 bases and J by 4 bases. In DNA form, the CDR3 reads TGTGCCAGCAGCCCGACGACTAGCGGGAGCGGTAGTAGTTACGAGCAGTACTTC. Amino acids: CASSPTTSGSGSSYEQYF. Full variable domain (remainder filled in from reference TRBV7-9 and TRBJ2-7): DTGVSQNPRHKITKRGQNVTFRCDPISEHNRLYWYRQTLGQGPEFLTYFQNEAQLEKSRLLSDRFSAERPKGSFSTLEIQRTEQGDSAMYLCASSPTTSGSGSSYEQYFGPGTRLTVT.

This chain connects TRBV7-9 to TRBJ2-7; D is undetermined. This CDR3 comprises 15 residues. Germline V CDR1 and CDR2: SEHNR, FQNEAQ (reference sequence). V was cut by 3 bases and J by 1 base, with 13 bases left in between. As DNA, the CDR3 is TGTGCCAGCAGCTTGCCGAAGGGCCCTTCCTACGAGCAGTACTTC. Translation gives CASSLPKGPSYEQYF.